This TCR beta chain was found in a study of low-dose radiotherapy and immunotherapy resistance in tumors. Study summary: With 1 Gy per fraction every two weeks, Cohort 2 accumulated 13 Gy across 26 weeks. First-strand cDNA relied on TRAV- and TRBV-specific primers spanning alpha and beta chains.

TCRs underwent roughly 19 PCR cycles of amplification with a constant-region primer and V-primer adapter. TCRdb processed the reads anew with MiXCR; each CDR3 protein has one entry. The repertoire holds some 53,000 distinct CDR3 sequences, with around 34% as singletons. The CDR3 is made up of 11 amino acids. V was pared by 6 bases and J by 6 bases, with 11 bases between. The germline V gene encodes CDR1 DFQATT and CDR2 SNEGSKA (reference sequence). The time point here: after trial treatment. The treatment is: LDRT plus nivolumab, ipilimumab, low-dose cyclophosphamide and aspirin (RACIN trial). Treatment combined nivolumab, ipilimumab, aspirin, low-dose cyclophosphamide and low-dose radiotherapy in a dose-escalation trial.

The V and J genes are TRBV20-1 and TRBJ2-5; D is uncertain. The receptor's source is a male donor with rectosigmoid adenocarcinoma. Sample: PBMCs, taken after low-dose radiotherapy plus immunotherapy. The CDR3 DNA sequence: TGCAGTGCCCTAAACCGACAGACCCAGTACTTC. It specifies CSALNRQTQYF.